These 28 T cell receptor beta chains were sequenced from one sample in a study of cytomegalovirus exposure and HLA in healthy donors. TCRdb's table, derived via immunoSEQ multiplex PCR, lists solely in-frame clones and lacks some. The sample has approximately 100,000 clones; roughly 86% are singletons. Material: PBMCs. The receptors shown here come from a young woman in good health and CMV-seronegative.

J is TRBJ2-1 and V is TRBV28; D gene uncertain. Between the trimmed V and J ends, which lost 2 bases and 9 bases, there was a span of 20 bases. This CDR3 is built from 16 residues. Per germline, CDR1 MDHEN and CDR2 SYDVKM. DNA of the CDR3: TGTGCCAGCAGTTTAAACCCTCGACCCCCTAGGTCTGAGCAGTTCTTC. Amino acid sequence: CASSLNPRPPRSEQFF.

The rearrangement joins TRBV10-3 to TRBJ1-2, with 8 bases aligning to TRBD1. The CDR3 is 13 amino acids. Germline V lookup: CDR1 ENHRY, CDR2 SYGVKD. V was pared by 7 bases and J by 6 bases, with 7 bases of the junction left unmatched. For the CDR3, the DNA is TGTGCCATCAAGCGGACAGGGAGTGATGGCTACACCTTC. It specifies CAIKRTGSDGYTF.

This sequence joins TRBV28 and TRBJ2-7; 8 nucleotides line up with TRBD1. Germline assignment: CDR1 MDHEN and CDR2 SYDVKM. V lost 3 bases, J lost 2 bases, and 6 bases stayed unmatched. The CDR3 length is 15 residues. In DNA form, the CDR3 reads TGTGCCAGCAGTTTTCCGCAGGGGGCCACCTACGAGCAGTACTTC. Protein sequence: CASSFPQGATYEQYF.

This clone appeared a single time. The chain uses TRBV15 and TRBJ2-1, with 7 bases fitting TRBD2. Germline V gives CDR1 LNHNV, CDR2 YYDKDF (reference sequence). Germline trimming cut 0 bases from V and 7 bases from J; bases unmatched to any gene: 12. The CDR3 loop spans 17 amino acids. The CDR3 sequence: CATSRDLRGRAINEQFF. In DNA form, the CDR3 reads TGTGCCACCAGCAGAGATCTCAGAGGGAGGGCCATAAATGAGCAGTTCTTC.

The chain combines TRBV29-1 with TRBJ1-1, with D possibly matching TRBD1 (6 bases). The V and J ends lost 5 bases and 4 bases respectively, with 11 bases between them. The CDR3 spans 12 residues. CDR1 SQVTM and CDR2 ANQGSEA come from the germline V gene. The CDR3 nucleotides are TGCAGCGTTCGGGACACAGGCACTGAAGCTTTCTTT. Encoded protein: CSVRDTGTEAFF.

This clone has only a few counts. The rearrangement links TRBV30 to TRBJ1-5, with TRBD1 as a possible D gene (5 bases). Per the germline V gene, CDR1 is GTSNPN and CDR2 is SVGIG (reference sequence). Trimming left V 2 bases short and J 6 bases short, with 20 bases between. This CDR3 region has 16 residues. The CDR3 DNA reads TGTGCCTGGAGTCCTTTTGGCAGGGAGGTGGGTCAGCCCCAGCATTTT. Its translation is CAWSPFGREVGQPQHF. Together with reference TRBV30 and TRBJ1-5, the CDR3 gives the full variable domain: SQTIHQWPATLVQPVGSPLSLECTVEGTSNPNLYWYRQAAGRGLQLLFYSVGIGQISSEVPQNLSASRPQDRQFILSSKKLLLSDSGFYLCAWSPFGREVGQPQHFGDGTRLSIL.

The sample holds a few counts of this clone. The CDR3 is CASSIRETQYF. In DNA, the CDR3 is TGTGCCAGCAGCATTCGAGAGACCCAGTACTTC. J is TRBJ2-5 and V is TRBV5-6; no definite D call. The CDR3 has 11 residues. Germline V gene lookup returns CDR1 SGHDT and CDR2 YYEEEE. The ends were cut back, 4 bases at V and 4 bases at J, with 5 bases in the middle.

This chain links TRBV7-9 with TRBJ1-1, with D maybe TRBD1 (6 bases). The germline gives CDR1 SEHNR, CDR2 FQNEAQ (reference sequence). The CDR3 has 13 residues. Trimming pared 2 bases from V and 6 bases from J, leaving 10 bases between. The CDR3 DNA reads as TGTGCCAGCAGCTTACCCAGGGGAGCTGAAGCTTTCTTT. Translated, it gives CASSLPRGAEAFF.

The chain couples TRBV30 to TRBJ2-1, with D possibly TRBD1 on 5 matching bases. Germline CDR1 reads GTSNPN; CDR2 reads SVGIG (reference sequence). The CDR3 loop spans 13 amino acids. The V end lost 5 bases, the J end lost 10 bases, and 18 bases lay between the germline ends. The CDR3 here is CAWGAESVGEQFF. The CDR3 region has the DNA TGTGCCTGGGGGGCGGAATCGGTGGGCGAGCAGTTCTTC.

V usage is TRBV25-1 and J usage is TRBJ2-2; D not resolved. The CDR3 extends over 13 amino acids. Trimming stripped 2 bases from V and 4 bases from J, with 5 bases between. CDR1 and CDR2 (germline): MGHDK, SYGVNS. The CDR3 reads CASSEASTGELFF. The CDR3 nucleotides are TGTGCCAGCAGTGAAGCGAGCACCGGGGAGCTGTTTTTT. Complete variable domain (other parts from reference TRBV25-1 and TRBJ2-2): EADIYQTPRYLVIGTGKKITLECSQTMGHDKMYWYQQDPGMELHLIHYSYGVNSTEKGDLSSESTVSRIRTEHFPLTLESARPSHTSQYLCASSEASTGELFFGEGSRLTVL.

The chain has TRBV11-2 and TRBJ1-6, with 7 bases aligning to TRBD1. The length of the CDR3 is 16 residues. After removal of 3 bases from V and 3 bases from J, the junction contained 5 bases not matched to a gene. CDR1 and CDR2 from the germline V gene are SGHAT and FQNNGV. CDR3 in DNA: TGTGCCAGCAGCTTGGACCGGGACAGCTATAATTCACCCCTCCACTTT. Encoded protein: CASSLDRDSYNSPLHF.

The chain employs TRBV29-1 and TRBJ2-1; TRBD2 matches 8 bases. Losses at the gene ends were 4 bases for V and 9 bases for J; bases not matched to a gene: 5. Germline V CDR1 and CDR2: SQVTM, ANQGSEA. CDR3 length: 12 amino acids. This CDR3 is CSVVGGVLEQFF. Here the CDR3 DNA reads TGCAGCGTTGTCGGGGGGGTCCTTGAGCAGTTCTTC.

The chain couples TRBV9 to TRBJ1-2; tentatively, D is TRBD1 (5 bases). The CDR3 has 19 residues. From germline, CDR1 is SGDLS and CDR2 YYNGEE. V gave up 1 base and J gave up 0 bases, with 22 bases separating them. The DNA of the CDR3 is TGTGCCAGCAGCGTACCAGGCGGGGACCCCGCTGGAGCTAACTATGGCTACACCTTC. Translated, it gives CASSVPGGDPAGANYGYTF.

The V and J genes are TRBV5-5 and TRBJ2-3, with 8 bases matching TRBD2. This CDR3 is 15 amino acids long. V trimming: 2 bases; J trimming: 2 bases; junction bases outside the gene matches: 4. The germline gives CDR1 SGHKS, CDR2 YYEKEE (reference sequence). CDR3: CASSFRGGPTDTQYF. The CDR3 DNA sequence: TGTGCCAGCAGCTTTCGCGGGGGGCCCACAGATACGCAGTATTTT.

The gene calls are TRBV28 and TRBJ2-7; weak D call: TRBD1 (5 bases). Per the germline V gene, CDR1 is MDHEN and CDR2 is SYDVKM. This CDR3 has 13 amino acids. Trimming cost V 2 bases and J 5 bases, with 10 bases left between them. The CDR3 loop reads CASSLLVRDEQYF. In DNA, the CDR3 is TGTGCCAGCAGTTTACTCGTCAGGGACGAGCAGTACTTC. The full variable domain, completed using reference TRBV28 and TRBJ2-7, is DVKVTQSSRYLVKRTGEKVFLECVQDMDHENMFWYRQDPGLGLRLIYFSYDVKMKEKGDIPEGYSVSREKKERFSLILESASTNQTSMYLCASSLLVRDEQYFGPGTRLTVT.

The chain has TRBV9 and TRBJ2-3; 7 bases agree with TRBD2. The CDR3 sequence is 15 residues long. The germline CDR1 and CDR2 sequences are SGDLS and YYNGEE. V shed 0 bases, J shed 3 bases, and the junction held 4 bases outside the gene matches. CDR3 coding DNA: TGTGCCAGCAGCGTAGGCGGGAGTGGGACAGATACGCAGTATTTT. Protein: CASSVGGSGTDTQYF.

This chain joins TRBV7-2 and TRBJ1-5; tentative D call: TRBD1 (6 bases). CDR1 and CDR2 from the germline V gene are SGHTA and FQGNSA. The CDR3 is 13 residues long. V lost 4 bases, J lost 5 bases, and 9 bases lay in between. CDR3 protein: CASSSQGDQPQHF. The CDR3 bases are TGTGCCAGCAGCTCACAGGGAGATCAGCCCCAGCATTTT.

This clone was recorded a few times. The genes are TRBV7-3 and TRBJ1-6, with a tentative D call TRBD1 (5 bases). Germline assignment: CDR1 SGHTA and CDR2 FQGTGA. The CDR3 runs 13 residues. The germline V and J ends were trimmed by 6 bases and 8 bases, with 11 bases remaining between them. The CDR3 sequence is CASRGPGDSPLHF. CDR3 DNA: TGTGCCAGCAGGGGGCCGGGAGATTCACCCCTCCACTTT.

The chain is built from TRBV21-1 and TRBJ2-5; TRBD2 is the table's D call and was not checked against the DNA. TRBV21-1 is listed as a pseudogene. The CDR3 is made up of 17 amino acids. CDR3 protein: CASSKGVAGVSIETQYF. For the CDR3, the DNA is TGTGCCAGCAGCAAAGGTGTAGCGGGAGTAAGTATAGAGACCCAGTACTTC.

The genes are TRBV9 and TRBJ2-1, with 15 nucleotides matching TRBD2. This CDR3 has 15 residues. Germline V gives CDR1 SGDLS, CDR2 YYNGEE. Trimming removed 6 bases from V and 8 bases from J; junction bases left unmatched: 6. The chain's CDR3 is CASIGTSGRFYEQFF. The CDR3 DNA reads TGTGCCAGCATCGGGACTAGCGGGAGGTTCTATGAGCAGTTCTTC.

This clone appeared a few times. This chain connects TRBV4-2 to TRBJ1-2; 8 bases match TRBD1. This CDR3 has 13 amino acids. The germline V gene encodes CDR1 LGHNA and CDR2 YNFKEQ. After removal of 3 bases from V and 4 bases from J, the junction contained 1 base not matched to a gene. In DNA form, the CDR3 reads TGTGCCAGCAGCCAGGGACAGGTCTATGGCTACACCTTC. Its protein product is CASSQGQVYGYTF.

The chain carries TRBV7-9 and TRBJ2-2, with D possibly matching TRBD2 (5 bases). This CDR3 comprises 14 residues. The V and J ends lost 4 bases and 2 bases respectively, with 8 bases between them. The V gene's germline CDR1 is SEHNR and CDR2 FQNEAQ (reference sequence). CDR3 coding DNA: TGTGCCAGCAGCTCCGGACTCAACACCGGGGAGCTGTTTTTT. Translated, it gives CASSSGLNTGELFF.

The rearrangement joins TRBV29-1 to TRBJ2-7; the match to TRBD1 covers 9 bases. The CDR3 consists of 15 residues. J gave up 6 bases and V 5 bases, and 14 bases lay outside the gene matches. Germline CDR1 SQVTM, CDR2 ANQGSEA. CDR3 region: CSVQAFGTGPIEQYF. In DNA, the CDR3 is TGCAGCGTTCAAGCATTTGGGACAGGGCCGATCGAGCAGTACTTC.

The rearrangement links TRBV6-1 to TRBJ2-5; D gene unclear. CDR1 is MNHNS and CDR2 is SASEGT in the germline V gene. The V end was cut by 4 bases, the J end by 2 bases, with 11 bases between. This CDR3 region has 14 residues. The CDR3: CASSGGRSQETQYF. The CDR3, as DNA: TGTGCCAGCAGTGGAGGCAGATCGCAAGAGACCCAGTACTTC.

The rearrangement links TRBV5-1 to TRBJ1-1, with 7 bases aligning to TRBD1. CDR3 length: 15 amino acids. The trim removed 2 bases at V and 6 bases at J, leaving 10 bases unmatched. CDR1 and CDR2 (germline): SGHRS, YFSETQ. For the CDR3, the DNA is TGCGCCAGCAGCTTCAACAGGGGCGTCTTGGCTGAAGCTTTCTTT. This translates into CASSFNRGVLAEAFF. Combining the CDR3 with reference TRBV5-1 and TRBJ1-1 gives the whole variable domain KAGVTQTPRYLIKTRGQQVTLSCSPISGHRSVSWYQQTPGQGLQFLFEYFSETQRNKGNFPGRFSGRQFSNSRSEMNVSTLELGDSALYLCASSFNRGVLAEAFFGQGTRLTVV.

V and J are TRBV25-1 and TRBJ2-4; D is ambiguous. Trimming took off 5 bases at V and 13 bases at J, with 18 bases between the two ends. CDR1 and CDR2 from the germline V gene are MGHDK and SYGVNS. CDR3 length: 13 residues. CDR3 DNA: TGTGCCAGCAGTCATCAGAATCCCCATATCCAGTACTTC. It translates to CASSHQNPHIQYF.

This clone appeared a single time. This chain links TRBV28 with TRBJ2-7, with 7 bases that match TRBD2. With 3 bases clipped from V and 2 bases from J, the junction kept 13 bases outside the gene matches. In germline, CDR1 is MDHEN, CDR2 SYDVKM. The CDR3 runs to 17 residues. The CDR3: CASSLGFGAGEAYEQYF. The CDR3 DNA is TGTGCCAGCAGTTTGGGGTTTGGGGCGGGAGAGGCCTACGAGCAGTACTTC. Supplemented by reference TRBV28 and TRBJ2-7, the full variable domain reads DVKVTQSSRYLVKRTGEKVFLECVQDMDHENMFWYRQDPGLGLRLIYFSYDVKMKEKGDIPEGYSVSREKKERFSLILESASTNQTSMYLCASSLGFGAGEAYEQYFGPGTRLTVT.

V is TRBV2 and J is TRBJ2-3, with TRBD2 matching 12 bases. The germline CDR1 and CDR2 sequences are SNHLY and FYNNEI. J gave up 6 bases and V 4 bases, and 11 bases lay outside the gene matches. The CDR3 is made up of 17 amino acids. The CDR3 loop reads CASSAGLAGRKGDTQYF. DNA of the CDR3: TGTGCCAGCAGTGCGGGACTAGCGGGCCGCAAGGGGGATACGCAGTATTTT.